This entry lists 31 T cell receptor beta chains sequenced from one sample in a study of radiotherapy plus CTLA-4 blockade in lung cancer. The repertoire was sequenced with immunoSEQ multiplex PCR; TCRdb's copy has only in-frame clones and lacks some. The sample has approximately 50,000 clones; 55% to 80% are singletons. Specimen: peripheral blood, collected from a patient treated with radiotherapy plus ipilimumab. These receptors were taken from a human donor with non-small cell lung cancer who had a complete response to radiotherapy plus ipilimumab.

With respect to this clone: An end of the junction does not agree with germline; a read error may underlie this. Other DNA sequences in this specimen translate into the identical CDR3. The chain combines TRBV4-3 with TRBJ1-2, with 8 nucleotides matching TRBD1. Germline CDR1 and CDR2: LGHNA and YSLEER. The CDR3 covers 17 residues. The CDR3 region has the DNA TGCGCCAGTAGCCAAGAACGCGCGGACAGGGTGAACTATGGCTACACCTTC. It specifies CASSQERADRVNYGYTF.

This clone was seen only a few times. CDR3 loop: CASSPGGNTEAFF. CDR3 DNA sequence: TGTGCCAGCAGCCCAGGGGGTAACACTGAAGCTTTCTTT. This chain joins TRBV11-2 and TRBJ1-1, with 7 positions matching TRBD1. Germline lookup yields CDR1 SGHAT and CDR2 FQNNGV. V dropped 5 bases and J dropped 2; count of bases not matched to a gene: 2. The CDR3 runs to 13 residues.

This clone turned up a few times. V is TRBV5-1 and J is TRBJ1-4; 7 nucleotides match TRBD1. The germline V gene has CDR1 SGHRS and CDR2 YFSETQ. This CDR3 comprises 14 residues. V lost 5 bases to trimming and J lost 5 bases; unmatched junction nucleotides: 6. CDR3 sequence: CASSPGQPNEKLFF. As DNA, the CDR3 is TGCGCCAGCAGTCCGGGACAGCCGAATGAAAAACTGTTTTTT.

V usage is TRBV15 and J usage is TRBJ2-2; possible D gene TRBD2, 5 bases. This CDR3 region has 16 residues. With 1 base removed from V and 4 bases from J, the gap between germline ends came to 13 bases. Germline CDR1 and CDR2: LNHNV and YYDKDF (reference sequence). CDR3 nucleotide sequence: TGTGCCACCAGCAGAGGGACCACCAGCGGCACCGGGGAGCTGTTTTTT. Protein sequence: CATSRGTTSGTGELFF.

The rearrangement joins TRBV28 to TRBJ2-5; 10 nucleotides align to TRBD2. The DNA end is more similar to TRBJ2-7, so the J call may be wrong. The germline gives CDR1 MDHEN, CDR2 SYDVKM. The CDR3 is 16 residues long. This chain's CDR3 is CASSFEVAGGTYEQYF. CDR3 bases: TGTGCCAGCAGTTTCGAGGTAGCGGGGGGCACCTACGAGCAGTACTTC.

There are a few counts of this clone. The chain joins TRBV11-2 to TRBJ2-1, with TRBD2 matching over 9 bases. The germline V gene encodes CDR1 SGHAT and CDR2 FQNNGV. CDR3 length equals 18 residues. V lost 6 bases, J lost 0 bases, and 12 bases stayed unmatched. The CDR3 loop reads CASRSGTSRRSSYNEQFF. The CDR3 nucleotides are TGTGCCAGCAGGTCGGGGACTAGCAGGAGAAGCTCCTACAATGAGCAGTTCTTC.

This chain connects TRBV10-3 to TRBJ1-2; tentatively, D is TRBD1 (6 bases). With 6 bases removed from V and 3 bases from J, the gap between germline ends came to 17 bases. Germline loops: CDR1 ENHRY, CDR2 SYGVKD. This CDR3 contains 15 residues. The CDR3 DNA follows: TGTGCCATCAGGGAAACAGGGAGCCGTGACTATGGCTACACCTTC. The encoded protein is CAIRETGSRDYGYTF.

This chain connects TRBV2 to TRBJ2-7; 7 nucleotides match TRBD2. Germline V gene sequence: CDR1 SNHLY, CDR2 FYNNEI. The ends lost 9 bases at V and 3 bases at J; junction bases unmatched: 2. The CDR3 is 11 residues long. The CDR3: CASGGDYEQYF. CDR3 nucleotide sequence: TGTGCCAGTGGGGGGGACTACGAGCAGTACTTC.

The gene calls are TRBV6-6 and TRBJ1-1; 9 bases align to TRBD1. Germline CDR1 reads MNHNY; CDR2 reads SVGAGI (reference sequence). With V trimmed by 8 bases and J by 5 bases, 12 bases remained unmatched. The CDR3 loop spans 15 amino acids. The CDR3 nucleotides are TGTGCCAGCCTCACAGGGGGCTTGGTGAGGACTGAAGCTTTCTTT. Its protein is CASLTGGLVRTEAFF.

In this sample, this clone turned up once. The chain has TRBV2 and TRBJ2-7, with D perhaps matching TRBD2 (6 bases). The CDR3 is made up of 13 amino acids. Per the germline V gene, CDR1 is SNHLY and CDR2 is FYNNEI. With 2 bases removed from V and 11 bases from J, the gap between germline ends came to 16 bases. CDR3 amino acids: CASSEIEGRRKYF. CDR3 sequence (DNA): TGTGCCAGCAGTGAAATCGAGGGGAGGCGTAAGTACTTC.

The gene calls are TRBV18 and TRBJ2-2; D gene uncertain. CDR1 is KGHSH, CDR2 LQKENI, per germline. The CDR3 spans 14 residues. V dropped 3 bases and J dropped 6 bases, with 11 bases sitting between them. As DNA, the CDR3 is TGTGCCAGCTCACCGACCAGGCAATCCGGGGAGCTGTTTTTT. This codes for CASSPTRQSGELFF.

This clone counts as medium-sized. The CDR3 coding sequence is TGTGCCAGTAGTATTGCGGGAGGTGGGCAGTTCTTC. It specifies CASSIAGGGQFF. The chain carries TRBV19 and TRBJ2-1, with TRBD2 matching 8 bases. The germline V gene has CDR1 LNHDA and CDR2 SQIVND (reference sequence). The CDR3 spans 12 residues. V was clipped by 3 bases and J by 12 bases; unmatched bases: 4.

V and J are TRBV18 and TRBJ2-3; possibly TRBD1 for D (6 bases). The ends were cut back, 4 bases at V and 3 bases at J, with 23 bases in the middle. The CDR3 length is 18 residues. Germline V gene data show CDR1 as KGHSH and CDR2 as LQKENI. CDR3 protein: CASSRGPKNLAITDTQYF. CDR3 nucleotides: TGTGCCAGCTCACGGGGGCCAAAGAACTTAGCCATAACAGATACGCAGTATTTT.

This chain connects TRBV9 to TRBJ2-2, with D maybe TRBD1 (6 bases). This CDR3 contains 14 residues. V was shortened by 4 bases and J by 6 bases, with 13 bases between the two germline ends. Germline V gene lookup returns CDR1 SGDLS and CDR2 YYNGEE. In DNA form, the CDR3 reads TGTGCCAGCAGCTTAGTACAGGGAGCCGGGGAGCTGTTTTTT. Translation gives CASSLVQGAGELFF.

The chain couples TRBV12-1 to TRBJ1-2; TRBD1 is taken as the D call from the table, unchecked against the DNA. TRBV12-1 corresponds to a pseudogene. The CDR3 is 17 residues long. The CDR3 sequence: CASSRGDYWTGNYGYTF. CDR3 sequence (DNA): TGTGCCAGCAGCAGAGGTGATTATTGGACAGGGAACTATGGCTACACCTTC.

This chain uses TRBV9 with TRBJ1-4; no reliable D call. CDR1 and CDR2 from the germline V gene are SGDLS and YYNGEE. Trimming took 6 bases from V and 4 from J, leaving 10 bases between them. The CDR3 totals 13 residues. The CDR3 spells CASTNAGNEKLFF. The DNA for the CDR3 is TGTGCCAGCACGAATGCGGGTAATGAAAAACTGTTTTTT.

The gene calls are TRBV28 and TRBJ1-1; D ambiguous. This CDR3 is built from 15 residues. Germline values: CDR1 MDHEN, CDR2 SYDVKM. V lost 5 bases and J lost 6, with 19 bases in between. The CDR3 region is CASSLPTLAGAEAFF. The CDR3 nucleotides are TGTGCCAGCAGTCTCCCGACCCTCGCGGGCGCTGAAGCTTTCTTT.

The chain couples TRBV5-4 to TRBJ2-7, with D perhaps TRBD2 (6 bases). V dropped 0 bases and J dropped 3 bases, with 13 bases sitting between them. From germline, CDR1 is SGHNT and CDR2 YYREEE (reference sequence). The CDR3 extends over 15 amino acids. The CDR3, as DNA: TGTGCCAGCAGCTTGGAGTCACCGGGGGACTACGAGCAGTACTTC. Amino acids: CASSLESPGDYEQYF. The full variable domain, its missing parts supplied by reference TRBV5-4 and TRBJ2-7, is ETGVTQSPTHLIKTRGQQVTLRCSSQSGHNTVSWYQQALGQGPQFIFQYYREEENGRGNFPPRFSGLQFPNYSSELNVNALELDDSALYLCASSLESPGDYEQYFGPGTRLTVT.

The V and J genes are TRBV29-1 and TRBJ1-1; weak D call: TRBD1 (5 bases). This CDR3 is 14 amino acids long. Germline V gene lookup returns CDR1 SQVTM and CDR2 ANQGSEA. V was pared by 3 bases and J by 0 bases, with 11 bases between. CDR3 in amino acids: CSVDRAGLNTEAFF. DNA for the CDR3: TGCAGCGTTGATCGGGCGGGGCTGAACACTGAAGCTTTCTTT. Looking up the rest from reference TRBV29-1 and TRBJ1-1 gives the full variable domain: SAVISQKPSRDICQRGTSLTIQCQVDSQVTMMFWYRQQPGQSLTLIATANQGSEATYESGFVIDKFPISRPNLTFSTLTVSNMSPEDSSIYLCSVDRAGLNTEAFFGQGTRLTVV.

This chain joins TRBV28 and TRBJ2-2; TRBD2 aligns across 7 bases. The CDR3 consists of 17 residues. Germline CDR1 reads MDHEN; CDR2 reads SYDVKM. The trim removed 1 base at V and 5 bases at J, leaving 10 bases unmatched. The CDR3 DNA reads TGTGCCAGCAGTTTATCCCCTCGGGCGGGAGAAACCGGGGAGCTGTTTTTT. This translates into CASSLSPRAGETGELFF.

The rearrangement uses TRBV27 and TRBJ2-3; the match to TRBD1 covers 7 bases. V gave up 4 bases and J gave up 2 bases; unmatched junction bases: 6. Germline V CDR1 and CDR2: MNHEY, SMNVEV (reference sequence). This CDR3 is built from 15 residues. For the CDR3, the DNA is TGTGCCAGCAGTTCACTGACAGGGCTCACAGATACGCAGTATTTT. It yields the protein CASSSLTGLTDTQYF.

The chain links TRBV5-1 to TRBJ2-3, with 11 bases identical to TRBD2. This CDR3 has 16 amino acids. V trimming: 3 bases; J trimming: 2 bases; junction bases outside the gene matches: 5. CDR1 is SGHRS and CDR2 is YFSETQ in the germline V gene. CDR3 nucleotides: TGCGCCAGCAGCTCTGGGACTAGCGGAAACACAGATACGCAGTATTTT. It yields the protein CASSSGTSGNTDTQYF. Looking up the rest from reference TRBV5-1 and TRBJ2-3 gives the full variable domain: KAGVTQTPRYLIKTRGQQVTLSCSPISGHRSVSWYQQTPGQGLQFLFEYFSETQRNKGNFPGRFSGRQFSNSRSEMNVSTLELGDSALYLCASSSGTSGNTDTQYFGPGTRLTVL.

The CDR3, as DNA: TGTGCCAGTAGTATCGGGGGAGGGGACGAGCAGTACTTC. It encodes CASSIGGGDEQYF. The chain is built from TRBV19 and TRBJ2-7; TRBD2 matches at 7 bases. Germline V gene sequence: CDR1 LNHDA, CDR2 SQIVND (reference sequence). With 3 bases clipped from V and 5 bases from J, the junction kept 4 bases outside the gene matches. CDR3 length equals 13 residues.

This clone was detected once. The gene calls are TRBV7-8 and TRBJ2-3; D possibly corresponds to TRBD2 (6 bases). The CDR3 loop spans 16 amino acids. Germline V gene sequence: CDR1 SGHVS, CDR2 FQNEAQ. The V gene lost 6 bases and the J gene lost 6 bases, with 22 bases spanning the gap. CDR3 loop: CASSYVPLGGVDTQYF. The DNA for the CDR3 is TGTGCCAGCAGTTACGTCCCCCTTGGAGGGGTCGATACGCAGTATTTT.

About this clone: The same CDR3 arises from other DNA sequences in this sample as well. V and J are TRBV6-1 and TRBJ2-7, with D hard to call. Per the germline V gene, CDR1 is MNHNS and CDR2 is SASEGT. This CDR3 is built from 15 residues. Between the trimmed V and J ends, which lost 6 bases and 6 bases, there was a span of 21 bases. The CDR3 bases are TGTGCCAGCAGCGATATTTACTTGGGCCGACGCGAGCAGTACTTC. As protein: CASSDIYLGRREQYF.

The chain combines TRBV4-1 with TRBJ2-2; no definite D call. The CDR3 has 14 amino acids. Trimming cost V 8 bases and J 4 bases, with 14 bases left between them. CDR1 and CDR2 (germline): MGHRA, YSYEKL. CDR3 loop: CASESAVLTGELFF. The CDR3 DNA sequence: TGCGCCAGCGAATCCGCGGTGCTCACCGGGGAGCTGTTTTTT.

The chain links TRBV30 to TRBJ1-1, with D uncertain. Trimming removed 2 bases at V and 0 bases at J, with 7 bases between. The CDR3 covers 13 residues. Germline V gene sequence: CDR1 GTSNPN, CDR2 SVGIG (reference sequence). The CDR3 nucleotides are TGTGCCTGGAGTCTCAGTATGAACACTGAAGCTTTCTTT. Protein product: CAWSLSMNTEAFF.

This chain uses TRBV7-2 with TRBJ1-5; TRBD1 matches 7 bases. The CDR3 extends over 15 amino acids. Per the germline V gene, CDR1 is SGHTA and CDR2 is FQGNSA. Trimming cost V 1 base and J 4 bases; bases outside gene matches: 4. In nucleotides, the CDR3 is TGTGCCAGCAGCTTAGTCGCAGGGGGAAATCAGCCCCAGCATTTT. It codes for CASSLVAGGNQPQHF.

The rearrangement joins TRBV19 to TRBJ2-1, with a weak D call TRBD2 (6 bases). CDR3 length equals 13 residues. The V gene's germline CDR1 is LNHDA and CDR2 SQIVND (reference sequence). The V end was cut by 2 bases, the J end by 9 bases, with 11 bases between. CDR3 DNA sequence: TGTGCCAGTAGTATACTTCTAGCGAGTGAGCAGTTCTTC. It codes for CASSILLASEQFF.

This clone showed up just a few times. The chain is built from TRBV4-1 and TRBJ2-1; possibly TRBD2 for D (6 bases). V was trimmed by 10 bases and J by 6 bases, leaving 19 bases between them. This CDR3 has 14 residues. In germline, CDR1 is MGHRA, CDR2 YSYEKL. CDR3 sequence (DNA): TGCGCCACCCGAGGGTCGGGGAGGATCAATGAGCAGTTCTTC. Its translation is CATRGSGRINEQFF.

In this sample, this clone turned up a few times. V is TRBV27 and J is TRBJ2-1, with TRBD2 matching 7 bases. The CDR3 spans 16 residues. Germline CDR1 reads MNHEY; CDR2 reads SMNVEV (reference sequence). The V and J ends lost 5 bases and 3 bases, in that order; junction bases with no gene match: 10. The CDR3 DNA sequence: TGTGCCAGCAGTCCCCGAGTAGCGGGCTACTACAATGAGCAGTTCTTC. Translation gives CASSPRVAGYYNEQFF.